These T cell receptor beta chains were read from a single sample in a study of cytomegalovirus exposure and HLA in healthy donors. Here immunoSEQ multiplex PCR was the method, and the copy in TCRdb shows in-frame clones only, minus some. The data contain some 100,000 clones, about 69% of them seen just once; the ten biggest clones take up roughly 16%. What was sequenced was PBMCs. The receptors here all came from a woman aged 18-35 years in good health and CMV-seropositive. CDR3s include the opening cysteine and the closing phenylalanine or tryptophan. Each record gives: V gene, D gene, clone size, CDR3 length, J gene, CDR3 protein, CDR3 DNA. The D gene is left open where the match is weak. Some rows mark clone size as missing; the rest say once, few, many or name a class of expanded clone.

>TRBV4-2|TRBD2|once|14|TRBJ2-5
CASSPGRGGETQYF
TGTGCCAGCAGCCCCGGGAGGGGCGGAGAGACCCAGTACTTC
>TRBV2|TRBD1|NA|12|TRBJ2-7
CASRGQNYEQYF
TGTGCCAGCAGGGGACAGAACTACGAGCAGTACTTC
>TRBV11-2|NA|NA|14|TRBJ1-2
CASSLSSGSRGYTF
TGTGCCAGCAGCTTAAGCTCAGGTTCGCGTGGCTACACCTTC
>TRBV27|TRBD2|NA|16|TRBJ2-1
CASSLWVAGVNNEQFF
TGTGCCAGCAGTTTGTGGGTAGCGGGAGTCAACAATGAGCAGTTCTTC
>TRBV6-5|NA|NA|15|TRBJ2-4
CASSPPGKAKNIQYF
TGTGCCAGCAGTCCTCCGGGGAAGGCCAAAAACATTCAGTACTTC
>TRBV29-1|TRBD1|NA|12|TRBJ1-2
CSVQQGAYGYTF
TGCAGCGTGCAACAGGGGGCCTATGGCTACACCTTC
>TRBV7-2|NA|NA|17|TRBJ2-3
CASSLKDGRAPTDTQYF
TGTGCCAGCAGCTTAAAGGACGGCAGGGCACCCACAGATACGCAGTATTTT
>TRBV6-5|NA|NA|16|TRBJ1-1
CASSYTGFNVDTEAFF
TGTGCCAGCAGTTACACAGGGTTCAATGTGGACACTGAAGCTTTCTTT
>TRBV27|NA|NA|12|TRBJ1-6
CASSRGYSPLHF
TGTGCCAGCAGCCGGGGGTATTCACCCCTCCACTTT
>TRBV9|TRBD1|once|15|TRBJ1-5
CASSVGQGSNQPQHF
TGTGCCAGCAGCGTTGGACAGGGAAGCAATCAGCCCCAGCATTTT
>TRBV7-9|NA|NA|12|TRBJ1-1
CASRPTGAEAFF
TGTGCCAGCAGGCCGACAGGAGCCGAAGCTTTCTTT
>TRBV2|NA|NA|15|TRBJ2-7
CASSVAGRGSYEQYF
TGTGCCAGCAGTGTAGCGGGCAGGGGGTCCTACGAGCAGTACTTC
>TRBV5-4|NA|NA|15|TRBJ2-3
CASSLRAGFTDTQYF
TGTGCCAGCAGCTTGCGAGCGGGCTTCACAGATACGCAGTATTTT
>TRBV6-1|NA|NA|14|TRBJ2-2
CASSFLGFTGELFF
TGTGCCAGCAGTTTCCTCGGTTTCACCGGGGAGCTGTTTTTT
>TRBV29-1|NA|NA|13|TRBJ2-1
CSVADYRRDEQFF
TGCAGCGTTGCAGACTACCGGCGGGATGAGCAGTTCTTC
>TRBV27|NA|NA|12|TRBJ2-7
CASSPSRYEQYF
TGTGCCAGCAGTCCCTCCAGGTACGAGCAGTACTTC
>TRBV4-1|TRBD1|few|14|TRBJ1-2
CASSQTSGGRGYTF
TGCGCCAGCAGCCAAACCTCAGGGGGCCGGGGCTACACCTTC
>TRBV27|TRBD2|few|16|TRBJ2-1
CASSLSGTSGNNEQFF
TGTGCCAGCAGTTTATCGGGGACTAGCGGCAACAATGAGCAGTTCTTC